This TCR beta chain was obtained from a study of identical twins. Findings and caveats of the study: The study based its conclusions on cross-sectional statistical analysis and did not follow the same donors. Model-predicted out-of-frame TCR alpha sharing fell below observed values in monozygotic twins.

Via MiXCR, TCRdb re-called the 5' RACE reads, giving one row per CDR3 protein. The sample lists 400,000 to 650,000 distinct CDR3 sequences; 22% were seen once. The ends lost 6 bases at V and 2 bases at J; junction bases unmatched: 15. The CDR3 sequence is 17 residues long. The V gene's germline CDR1 is DFQATT and CDR2 SNEGSKA (reference sequence). This clonotype was seen ten or more times. Its antigen is unidentified. These data were also reused for a study on T cells expressing NK-cell markers. That work states: Four donors' CD3+CD56-NKG2C+ cells were dominated by the same clonotypes.

This chain joins TRBV20-1 and TRBJ2-3; 9 bases map to TRBD2. The specimen sequenced was CD4+ T cells sorted from blood. The TCR was taken from a young woman in good health. The CDR3 nucleotides are TGCAGTGCCCCCAGGGTGGCGGCGGGAGGGCACACAGATACGCAGTATTTT. Its protein is CSAPRVAAGGHTDTQYF.